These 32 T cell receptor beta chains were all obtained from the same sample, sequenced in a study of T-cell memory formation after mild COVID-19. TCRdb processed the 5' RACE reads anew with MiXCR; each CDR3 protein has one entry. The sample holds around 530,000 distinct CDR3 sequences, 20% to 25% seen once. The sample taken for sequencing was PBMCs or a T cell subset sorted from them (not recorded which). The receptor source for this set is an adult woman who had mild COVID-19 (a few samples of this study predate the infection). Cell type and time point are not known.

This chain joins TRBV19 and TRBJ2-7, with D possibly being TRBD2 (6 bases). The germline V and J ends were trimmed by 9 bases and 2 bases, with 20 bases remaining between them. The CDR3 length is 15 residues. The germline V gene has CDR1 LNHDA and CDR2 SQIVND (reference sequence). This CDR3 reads CASRSRLVRPYEQYF. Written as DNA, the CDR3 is TGTGCCAGCCGGAGTAGACTAGTTCGGCCCTACGAGCAGTACTTC.

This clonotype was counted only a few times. The CDR3 loop is CASNNPRDSVSGYTF. In DNA, the CDR3 is TGTGCCAGCAATAACCCCCGGGACAGCGTTAGTGGCTACACCTTC. V usage is TRBV12-3 or TRBV12-4 and J usage is TRBJ1-2, with 7 bases that match TRBD1. The CDR3 extends over 15 amino acids. V was clipped by 7 bases and J by 7 bases; unmatched bases: 15.

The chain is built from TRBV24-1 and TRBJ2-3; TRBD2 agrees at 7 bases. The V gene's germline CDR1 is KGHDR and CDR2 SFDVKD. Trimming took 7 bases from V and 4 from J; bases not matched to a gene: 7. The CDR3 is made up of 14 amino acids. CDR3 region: CATSGAGISDTQYF. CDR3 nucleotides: TGTGCCACCAGCGGAGCGGGAATCTCAGATACGCAGTATTTT.

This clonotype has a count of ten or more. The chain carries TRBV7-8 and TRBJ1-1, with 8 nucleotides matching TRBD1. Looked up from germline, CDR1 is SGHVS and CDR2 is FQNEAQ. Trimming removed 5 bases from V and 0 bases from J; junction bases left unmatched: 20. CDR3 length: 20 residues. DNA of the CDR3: TGTGCCAGCAGCCCTAGAGGAGTACAGGGGCAGGGGGCTTTGAACACTGAAGCTTTCTTT. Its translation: CASSPRGVQGQGALNTEAFF.

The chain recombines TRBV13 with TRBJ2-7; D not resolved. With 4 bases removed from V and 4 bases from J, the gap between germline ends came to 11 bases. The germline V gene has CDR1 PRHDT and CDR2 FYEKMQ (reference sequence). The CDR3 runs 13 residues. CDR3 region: CASSSRESYEQYF. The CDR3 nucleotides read TGTGCCAGCAGCTCTCGAGAATCTTACGAGCAGTACTTC.

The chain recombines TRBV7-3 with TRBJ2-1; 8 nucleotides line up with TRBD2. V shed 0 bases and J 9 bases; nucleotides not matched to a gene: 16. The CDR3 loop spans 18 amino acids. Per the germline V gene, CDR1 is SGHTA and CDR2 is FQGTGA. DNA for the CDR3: TGTGCCAGCAGCTTAACGCGTCTCGCGGGGGGCCGGGTTCCTGAGCAGTTCTTC. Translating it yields CASSLTRLAGGRVPEQFF.

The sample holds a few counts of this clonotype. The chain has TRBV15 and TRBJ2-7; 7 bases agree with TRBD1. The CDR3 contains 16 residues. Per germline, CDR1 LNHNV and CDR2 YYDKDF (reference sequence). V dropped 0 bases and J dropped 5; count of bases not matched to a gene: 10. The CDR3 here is CATSRDGDSGPNEQYF. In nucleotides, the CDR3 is TGTGCCACCAGCAGAGACGGGGACAGCGGTCCCAACGAGCAGTACTTC.

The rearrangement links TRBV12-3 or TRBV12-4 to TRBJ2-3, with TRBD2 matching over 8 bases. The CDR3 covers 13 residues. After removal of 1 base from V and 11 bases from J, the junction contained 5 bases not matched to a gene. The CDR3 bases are TGTGCCAGCAGTTTAGTGGGCGGGGGGCTGCAGTATTTT. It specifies CASSLVGGGLQYF.

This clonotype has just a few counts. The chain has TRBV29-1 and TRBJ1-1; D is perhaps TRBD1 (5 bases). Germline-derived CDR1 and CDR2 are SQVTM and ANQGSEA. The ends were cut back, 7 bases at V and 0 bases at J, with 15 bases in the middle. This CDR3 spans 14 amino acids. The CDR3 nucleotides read TGCAGCGCTCAACTCGGGGGGGTGAACACTGAAGCTTTCTTT. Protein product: CSAQLGGVNTEAFF.

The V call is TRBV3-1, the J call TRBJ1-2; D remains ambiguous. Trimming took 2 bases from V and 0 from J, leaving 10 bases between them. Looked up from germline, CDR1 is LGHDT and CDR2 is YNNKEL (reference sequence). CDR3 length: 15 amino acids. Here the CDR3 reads CASSQNRATNYGYTF. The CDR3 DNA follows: TGTGCCAGCAGCCAAAACAGAGCCACTAACTATGGCTACACCTTC.

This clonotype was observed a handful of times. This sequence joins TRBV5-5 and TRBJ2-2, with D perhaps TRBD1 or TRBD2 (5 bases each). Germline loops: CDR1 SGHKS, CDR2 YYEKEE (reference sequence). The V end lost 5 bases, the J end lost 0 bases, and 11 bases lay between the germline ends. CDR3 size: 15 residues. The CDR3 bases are TGTGCCAGCAGTTGGGGACCTTCGAACACCGGGGAGCTGTTTTTT. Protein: CASSWGPSNTGELFF.

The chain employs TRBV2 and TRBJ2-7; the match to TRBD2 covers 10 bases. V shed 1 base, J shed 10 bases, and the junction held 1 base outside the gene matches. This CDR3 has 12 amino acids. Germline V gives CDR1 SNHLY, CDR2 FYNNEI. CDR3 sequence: CASSEELAGQYF. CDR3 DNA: TGTGCCAGCAGTGAAGAACTAGCGGGACAGTACTTC.

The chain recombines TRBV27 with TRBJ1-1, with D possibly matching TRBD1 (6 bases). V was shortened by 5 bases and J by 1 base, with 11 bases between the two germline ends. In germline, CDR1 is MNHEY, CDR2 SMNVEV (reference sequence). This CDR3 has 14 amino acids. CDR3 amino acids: CASSPRGRNTEAFF. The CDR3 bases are TGTGCCAGCAGTCCCCGGGGGCGGAACACTGAAGCTTTCTTT.

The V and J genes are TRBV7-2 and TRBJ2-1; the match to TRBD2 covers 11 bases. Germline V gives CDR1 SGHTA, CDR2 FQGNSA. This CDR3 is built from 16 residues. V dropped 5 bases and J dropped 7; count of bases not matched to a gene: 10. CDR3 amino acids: CASSPRSGTSGNEQFF. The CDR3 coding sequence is TGTGCCAGCAGCCCACGGTCCGGGACTAGCGGTAATGAGCAGTTCTTC.

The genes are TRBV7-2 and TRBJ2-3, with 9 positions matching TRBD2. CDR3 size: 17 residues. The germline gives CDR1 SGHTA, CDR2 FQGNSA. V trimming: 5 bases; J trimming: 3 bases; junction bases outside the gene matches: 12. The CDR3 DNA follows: TGTGCCAGCAGCCCCCGCGGGGGGGTAGAGGGAACAGATACGCAGTATTTT. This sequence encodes CASSPRGGVEGTDTQYF.

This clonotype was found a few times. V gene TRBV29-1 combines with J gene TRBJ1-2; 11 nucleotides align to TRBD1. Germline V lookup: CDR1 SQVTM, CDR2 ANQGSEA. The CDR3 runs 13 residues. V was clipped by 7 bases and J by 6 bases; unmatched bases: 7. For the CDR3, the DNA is TGCAGCGGGGCGGGACAGGGGGTGGATGGCTACACCTTC. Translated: CSGAGQGVDGYTF. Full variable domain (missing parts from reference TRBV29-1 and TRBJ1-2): SAVISQKPSRDICQRGTSLTIQCQVDSQVTMMFWYRQQPGQSLTLIATANQGSEATYESGFVIDKFPISRPNLTFSTLTVSNMSPEDSSIYLCSGAGQGVDGYTFGSGTRLTVV.

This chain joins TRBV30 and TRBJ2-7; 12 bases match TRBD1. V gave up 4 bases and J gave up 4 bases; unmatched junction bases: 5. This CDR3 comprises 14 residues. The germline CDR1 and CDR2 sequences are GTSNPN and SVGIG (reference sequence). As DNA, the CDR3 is TGTGCCTGGACCTTGGGACAGGGGGCATACGAGCAGTACTTC. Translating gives CAWTLGQGAYEQYF.

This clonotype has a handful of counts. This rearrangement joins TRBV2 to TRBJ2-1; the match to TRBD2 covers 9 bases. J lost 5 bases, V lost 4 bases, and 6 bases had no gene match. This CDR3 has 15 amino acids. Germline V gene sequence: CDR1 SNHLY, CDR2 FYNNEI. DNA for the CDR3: TGTGCCAGCAGTGGGGCGGGGGGGGATAACAATGAGCAGTTCTTC. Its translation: CASSGAGGDNNEQFF.

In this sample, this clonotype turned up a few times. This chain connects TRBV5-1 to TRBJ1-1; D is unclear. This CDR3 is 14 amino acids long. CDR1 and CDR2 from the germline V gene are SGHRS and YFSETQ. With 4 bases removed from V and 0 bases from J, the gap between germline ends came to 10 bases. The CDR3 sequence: CASSRGGVNTEAFF. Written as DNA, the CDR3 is TGCGCCAGCAGCAGAGGAGGAGTGAACACTGAAGCTTTCTTT.

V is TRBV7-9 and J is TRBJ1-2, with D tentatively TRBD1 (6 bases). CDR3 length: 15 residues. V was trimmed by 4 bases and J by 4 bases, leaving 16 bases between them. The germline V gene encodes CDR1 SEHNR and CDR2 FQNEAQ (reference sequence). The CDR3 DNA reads TGTGCCAGCAGCTCAGGGGCGAAAGGGGCCTATGGCTACACCTTC. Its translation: CASSSGAKGAYGYTF.

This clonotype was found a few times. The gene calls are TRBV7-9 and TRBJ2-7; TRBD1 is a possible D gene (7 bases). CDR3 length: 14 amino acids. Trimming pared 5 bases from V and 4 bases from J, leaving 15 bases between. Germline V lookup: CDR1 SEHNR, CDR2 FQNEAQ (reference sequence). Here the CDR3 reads CASSPTAGGYEQYF. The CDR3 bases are TGTGCCAGCAGCCCGACGGCAGGGGGGTACGAGCAGTACTTC.

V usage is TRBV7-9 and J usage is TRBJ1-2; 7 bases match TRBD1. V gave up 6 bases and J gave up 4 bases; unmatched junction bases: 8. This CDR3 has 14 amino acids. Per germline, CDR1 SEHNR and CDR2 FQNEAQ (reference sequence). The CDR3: CASSPRGPVYGYTF. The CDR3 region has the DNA TGTGCCAGCAGTCCAAGGGGGCCTGTCTATGGCTACACCTTC. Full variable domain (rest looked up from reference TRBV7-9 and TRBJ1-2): DTGVSQNPRHKITKRGQNVTFRCDPISEHNRLYWYRQTLGQGPEFLTYFQNEAQLEKSRLLSDRFSAERPKGSFSTLEIQRTEQGDSAMYLCASSPRGPVYGYTFGSGTRLTVV.

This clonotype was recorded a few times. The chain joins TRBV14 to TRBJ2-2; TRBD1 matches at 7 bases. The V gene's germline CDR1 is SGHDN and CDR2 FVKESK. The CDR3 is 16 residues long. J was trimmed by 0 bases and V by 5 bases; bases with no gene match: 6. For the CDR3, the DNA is TGTGCCAGCAGCTGGTTAGGGGGCCCGAACACCGGGGAGCTGTTTTTT. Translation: CASSWLGGPNTGELFF.

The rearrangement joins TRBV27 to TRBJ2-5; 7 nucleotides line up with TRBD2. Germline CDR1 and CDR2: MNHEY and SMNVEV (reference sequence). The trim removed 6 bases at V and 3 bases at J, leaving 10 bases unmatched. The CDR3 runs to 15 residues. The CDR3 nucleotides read TGTGCCAGCAGCTCACCGGGGGGAGGAAAAGAGACCCAGTACTTC. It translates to CASSSPGGGKETQYF.

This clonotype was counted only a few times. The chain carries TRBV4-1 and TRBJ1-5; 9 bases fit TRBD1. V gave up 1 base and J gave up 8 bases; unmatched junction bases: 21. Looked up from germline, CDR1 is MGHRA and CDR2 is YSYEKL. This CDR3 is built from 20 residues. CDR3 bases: TGCGCCAGCAGCCAAGGACCGGGACAGGGTTACGAGGGGGCGAACAAGCCCCAGCATTTT. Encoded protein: CASSQGPGQGYEGANKPQHF.

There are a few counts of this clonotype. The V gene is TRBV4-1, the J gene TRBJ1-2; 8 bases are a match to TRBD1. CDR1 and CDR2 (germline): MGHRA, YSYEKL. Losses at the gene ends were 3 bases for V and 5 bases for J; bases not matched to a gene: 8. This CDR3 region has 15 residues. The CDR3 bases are TGCGCCAGCAGCCACTCGACAGGGGCAGATTATGGCTACACCTTC. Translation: CASSHSTGADYGYTF.

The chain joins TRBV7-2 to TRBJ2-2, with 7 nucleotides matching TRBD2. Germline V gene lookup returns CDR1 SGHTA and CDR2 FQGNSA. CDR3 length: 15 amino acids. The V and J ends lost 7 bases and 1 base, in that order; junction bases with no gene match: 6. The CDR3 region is CASTPGGGNTGELFF. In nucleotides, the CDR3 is TGTGCCAGCACCCCGGGGGGAGGGAACACCGGGGAGCTGTTTTTT. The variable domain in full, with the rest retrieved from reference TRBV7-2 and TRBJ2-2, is GAGVSQSPSNKVTEKGKDVELRCDPISGHTALYWYRQSLGQGLEFLIYFQGNSAPDKSGLPSDRFSAERTGGSVSTLTIQRTQQEDSAVYLCASTPGGGNTGELFFGEGSRLTVL.

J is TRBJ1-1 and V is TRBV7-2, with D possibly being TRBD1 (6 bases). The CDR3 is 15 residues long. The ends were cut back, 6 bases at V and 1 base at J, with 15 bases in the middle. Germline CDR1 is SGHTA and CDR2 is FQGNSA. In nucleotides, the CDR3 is TGTGCCAGCAGTAGACAGGTGGCGGGGAACACTGAAGCTTTCTTT. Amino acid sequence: CASSRQVAGNTEAFF.

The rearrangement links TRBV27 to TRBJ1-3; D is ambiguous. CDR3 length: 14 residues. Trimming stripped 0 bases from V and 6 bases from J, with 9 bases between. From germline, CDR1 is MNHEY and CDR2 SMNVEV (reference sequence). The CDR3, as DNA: TGTGCCAGCAGTTTATCGGGCAGAGCAAACACCATATATTTT. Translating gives CASSLSGRANTIYF.

CDR3: CSARVGDGYTF. CDR3 coding DNA: TGCAGTGCTAGAGTTGGGGACGGCTACACCTTC. The rearrangement uses TRBV20-1 and TRBJ1-2, with a weak D call TRBD1 (5 bases). CDR3 length equals 11 residues. From germline, CDR1 is DFQATT and CDR2 SNEGSKA (reference sequence). V lost 1 base and J lost 8, with 8 bases in between.

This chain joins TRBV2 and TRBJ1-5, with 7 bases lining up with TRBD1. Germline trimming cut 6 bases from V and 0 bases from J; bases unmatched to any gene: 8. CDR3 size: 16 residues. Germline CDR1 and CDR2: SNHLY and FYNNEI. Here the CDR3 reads CASSLQGSYSNQPQHF. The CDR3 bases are TGTGCCAGCAGCCTACAGGGGTCTTATAGCAATCAGCCCCAGCATTTT.

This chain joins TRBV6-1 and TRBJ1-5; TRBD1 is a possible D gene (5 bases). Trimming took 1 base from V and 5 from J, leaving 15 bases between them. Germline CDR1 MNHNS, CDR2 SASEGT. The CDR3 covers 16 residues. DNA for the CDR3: TGTGCCAGCAGTGAAGAGCCGGGACTCGCTTATCAGCCCCAGCATTTT. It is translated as CASSEEPGLAYQPQHF.